This T cell receptor (beta chain) derives from a study of shared clonotypes between healthy human individuals. The germline V gene encodes CDR1 PRHDT and CDR2 FYEKMQ (reference sequence). Trimming cost V 2 bases and J 0 bases, with 7 bases left between them. This CDR3 spans 15 amino acids. CD8 cells regarded as naive lacked CD45RO, were positively chosen for CCR7, and omitted terminally differentiated effector memory CD45RA+ cells. Donors comprised only Caucasian adults living in Nashville, Tennessee. This table comes from immunoSEQ multiplex PCR, and its TCRdb copy is limited to in-frame clones, with some not included. The sample lists around 2,000,000 clones; about 94% were seen once.

The sequenced sample consisted of naive CD8+ T cells sorted from blood. The chain joins TRBV13 to TRBJ2-2, with D possibly being TRBD1 or TRBD2 (6 bases each). This TCR was recovered from a man aged 18 to 30 in good health. The CDR3 DNA reads TGTGCCAGCAGCTTAAGGGGGGCGAACACCGGGGAGCTGTTTTTT. Translated, it gives CASSLRGANTGELFF.